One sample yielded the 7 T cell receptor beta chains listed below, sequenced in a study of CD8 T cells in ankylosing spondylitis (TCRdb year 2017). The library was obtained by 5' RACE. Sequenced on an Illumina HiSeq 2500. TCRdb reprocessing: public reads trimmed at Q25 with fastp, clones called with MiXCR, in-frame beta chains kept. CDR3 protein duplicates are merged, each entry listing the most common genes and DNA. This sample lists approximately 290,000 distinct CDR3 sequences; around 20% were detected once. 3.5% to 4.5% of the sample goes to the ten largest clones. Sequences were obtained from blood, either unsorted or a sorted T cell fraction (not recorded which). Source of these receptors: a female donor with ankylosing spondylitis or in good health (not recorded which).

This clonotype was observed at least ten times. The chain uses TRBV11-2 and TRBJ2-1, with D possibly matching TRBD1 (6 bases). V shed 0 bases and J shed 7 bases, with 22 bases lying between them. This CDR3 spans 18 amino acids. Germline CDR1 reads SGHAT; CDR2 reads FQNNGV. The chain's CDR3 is CASSLDLRGRGRGNEQFF. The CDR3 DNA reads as TGTGCCAGCAGCTTAGATCTTCGCGGAAGGGGAAGGGGGAATGAGCAGTTCTTC.

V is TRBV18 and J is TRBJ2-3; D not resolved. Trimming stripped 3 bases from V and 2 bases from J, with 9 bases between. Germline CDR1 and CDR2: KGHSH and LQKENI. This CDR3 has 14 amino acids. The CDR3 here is CASSPVGNTDTQYF. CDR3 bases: TGTGCCAGCTCACCGGTAGGGAACACAGATACGCAGTATTTT.

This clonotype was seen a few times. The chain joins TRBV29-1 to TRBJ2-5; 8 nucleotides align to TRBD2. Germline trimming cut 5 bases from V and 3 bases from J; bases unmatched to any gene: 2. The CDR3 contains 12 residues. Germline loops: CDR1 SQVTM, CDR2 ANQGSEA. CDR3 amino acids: CSVQLAEETQYF. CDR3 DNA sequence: TGCAGCGTTCAACTAGCGGAAGAGACCCAGTACTTC. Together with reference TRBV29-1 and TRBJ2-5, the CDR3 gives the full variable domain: SAVISQKPSRDICQRGTSLTIQCQVDSQVTMMFWYRQQPGQSLTLIATANQGSEATYESGFVIDKFPISRPNLTFSTLTVSNMSPEDSSIYLCSVQLAEETQYFGPGTRLLVL.

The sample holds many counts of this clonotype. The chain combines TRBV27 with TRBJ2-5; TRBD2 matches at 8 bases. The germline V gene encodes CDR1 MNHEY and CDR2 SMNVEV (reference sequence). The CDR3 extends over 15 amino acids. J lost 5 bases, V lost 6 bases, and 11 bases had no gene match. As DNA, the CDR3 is TGTGCCAGCAGCATCCAGCGGGAGAGGAGCGAGACCCAGTACTTC. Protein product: CASSIQRERSETQYF.

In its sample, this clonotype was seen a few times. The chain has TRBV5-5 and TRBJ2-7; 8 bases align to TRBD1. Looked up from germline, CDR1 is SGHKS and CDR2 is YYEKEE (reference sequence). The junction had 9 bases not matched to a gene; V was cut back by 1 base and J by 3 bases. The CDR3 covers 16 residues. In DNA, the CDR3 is TGTGCCAGCAGCTTGACGGGGACAGGAGGACTCTACGAGCAGTACTTC. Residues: CASSLTGTGGLYEQYF.

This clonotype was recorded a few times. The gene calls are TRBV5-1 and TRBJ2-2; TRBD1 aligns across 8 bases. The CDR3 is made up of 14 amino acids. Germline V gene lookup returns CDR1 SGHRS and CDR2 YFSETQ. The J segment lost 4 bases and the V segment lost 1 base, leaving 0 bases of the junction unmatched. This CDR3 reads CASSLTGGTGELFF. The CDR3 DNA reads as TGCGCCAGCAGCTTGACAGGGGGCACCGGGGAGCTGTTTTTT.

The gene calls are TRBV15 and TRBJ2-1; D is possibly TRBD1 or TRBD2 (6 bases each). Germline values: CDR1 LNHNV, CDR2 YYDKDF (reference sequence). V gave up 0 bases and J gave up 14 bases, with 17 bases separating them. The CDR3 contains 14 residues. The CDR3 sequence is CATSRDPGAGTKFF. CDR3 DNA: TGTGCCACCAGCAGAGATCCGGGGGCCGGGACCAAGTTCTTC.